This passage covers 8 T cell receptor beta chains from one sample sequenced in a study of blood T cells in healthy people across ages. Primers used in a second PCR of about 6 to 12 cycles were a sample-barcoded 5' primer and a J-beta primer mix. TCRdb fed the 5' RACE reads into MiXCR, producing one record per CDR3 protein. Of 1.2 million to 1.5 million distinct CDR3 sequences in the sample, 40% to 50% were seen once. Sequencing used blood. The origin of the receptors is a woman aged 18-29 years in good health.

This clonotype was seen more than once but under ten times. The J gene is TRBJ2-7, the V gene TRBV12-3 or TRBV12-4, with D uncertain. The V gene lost 3 bases and the J gene lost 6 bases, with 9 bases spanning the gap. CDR3 length: 12 amino acids. For the CDR3, the DNA is TGTGCCAGCAGTTTGGGCAGTGTCGAGCAGTACTTC. Its translation is CASSLGSVEQYF.

This sequence joins TRBV20-1 and TRBJ2-5, with TRBD2 identical over 14 bases. Germline V gives CDR1 DFQATT, CDR2 SNEGSKA (reference sequence). Losses at the gene ends were 6 bases for V and 2 bases for J; bases not matched to a gene: 14. This CDR3 contains 18 residues. The CDR3 protein is CSAWGLAGVHLLQETQYF. CDR3 bases: TGCAGTGCCTGGGGACTAGCGGGGGTGCATCTTTTGCAAGAGACCCAGTACTTC.

This clonotype came up a few times. The chain couples TRBV7-9 to TRBJ1-5; D uncertain. From germline, CDR1 is SEHNR and CDR2 FQNEAQ (reference sequence). The CDR3 totals 12 residues. V shed 5 bases and J shed 7 bases, with 9 bases lying between them. The CDR3 reads CASSDDRQPQHF. DNA for the CDR3: TGTGCCAGCAGCGACGACCGCCAGCCCCAGCATTTT.

Comments on this clonotype: One end of the junction varies from germline; a read error may be responsible. The CDR3 region is CASSVANWRSEAFF. The CDR3 region has the DNA TGTGCCAGCAGTGTAGCCAACTGGAGGTCTGAAGCTTTCTTT. V gene TRBV12-3 or TRBV12-4 combines with J gene TRBJ1-1; the D is unclear. The CDR3 runs 14 residues.

As for this clonotype: This clone may be a read error of a much larger clone one base away. The V call is TRBV6-2 or TRBV6-3, the J call TRBJ2-7; a weak D match, TRBD2 (5 bases). Germline-derived CDR1 and CDR2 are MNHEY and SVGEGT. Trimming pared 4 bases from V and 3 bases from J, leaving 10 bases between. The CDR3 sequence is 13 residues long. The CDR3 nucleotides read TGTGCCAGCAGTTTGGACTGGGACTACGAGCAGTACTTC. Its translation is CASSLDWDYEQYF.

This clonotype was observed a handful of times. This chain uses TRBV20-1 with TRBJ2-7, with D hard to call. The CDR3 loop spans 12 amino acids. Trimming removed 0 bases from V and 3 bases from J, with 6 bases in between. Germline assignment: CDR1 DFQATT and CDR2 SNEGSKA (reference sequence). CDR3 sequence reads: CSARELLYEQYF. As DNA, the CDR3 is TGCAGTGCTAGAGAACTCCTCTACGAGCAGTACTTC.

V gene TRBV12-3 or TRBV12-4 combines with J gene TRBJ1-6; D is possibly TRBD1 (5 bases). Deletions cut 5 bases from V and 7 bases from J, with 18 bases between. CDR3 length: 16 residues. Here the CDR3 reads CASSGGGVVVNSPLHF. The CDR3 DNA follows: TGTGCCAGCAGTGGTGGGGGGGTAGTCGTCAATTCACCCCTCCACTTT.

In its sample, this clonotype was seen a few times. The chain combines TRBV28 with TRBJ1-1; weak D call: TRBD1 (5 bases). The CDR3 sequence is 16 residues long. Germline-derived CDR1 and CDR2 are MDHEN and SYDVKM. Trimming cost V 6 bases and J 2 bases, with 19 bases left between them. The CDR3 DNA reads as TGTGCCAGCAGCGTCCTTCATGGGGGGGGAAACACTGAAGCTTTCTTT. This gives the protein CASSVLHGGGNTEAFF.